A single sample gave rise to the 26 T cell receptor beta chains below, sequenced in a study of neurological immune-mediated disorders. TCRdb analysed the 5' RACE reads with MiXCR anew, one entry per CDR3 protein. Of roughly 48,000 distinct CDR3 sequences detected, about an eighth appear once; the ten largest clones hold 3.5% to 5.5%. Time point reported: longitudinal time-point 2. Specimen: PBMCs. The receptors shown here come from a male donor with HTLV-1-associated myelopathy (HAM/TSP).

Notes on this clonotype: This may be a read error, as it is one base from a much larger clone. The chain combines TRBV28 with TRBJ1-1, with unresolved D. The V gene's germline CDR1 is MDHEN and CDR2 SYDVKM. V lost 4 bases and J 6 bases, leaving 15 bases between the germline ends. The CDR3 length is 14 residues. CDR3 nucleotides: TGTGCCAGCAGTTCCGCCGGGGATCGGCCTGAAGCTTTCTTT. It yields the protein CASSSAGDRPEAFF.

This clonotype was counted many times. V is TRBV5-1 and J is TRBJ2-5; 8 positions match TRBD2. This CDR3 is 14 amino acids long. V shed 0 bases and J 4 bases; nucleotides not matched to a gene: 2. Germline V CDR1 and CDR2: SGHRS, YFSETQ. The CDR3 sequence: CASSLDREGETQYF. The DNA of the CDR3 is TGCGCCAGCAGCTTGGACCGGGAGGGAGAGACCCAGTACTTC.

This clonotype was seen repeatedly, ten times or more. CDR3 sequence reads: CSALAGGYEQYF. The CDR3 DNA sequence: TGCAGTGCTCTGGCAGGGGGCTACGAGCAGTACTTC. V gene TRBV20-1 combines with J gene TRBJ2-7; TRBD1 matches 7 bases. Germline V gene lookup returns CDR1 DFQATT and CDR2 SNEGSKA (reference sequence). J was trimmed by 3 bases and V by 5 bases; bases with no gene match: 4. The CDR3 totals 12 residues.

Concerning this clonotype itself: Germline and junction disagree at one end, which may indicate a read error. This chain joins TRBV20-1 and TRBJ1-1; D may be TRBD1 (5 bases). The CDR3 is 14 amino acids. The germline V gene encodes CDR1 DFQATT and CDR2 SNEGSKA (reference sequence). CDR3 sequence reads: CSAGTAQSATAAFF. The CDR3 DNA sequence: TGCAGTGCTGGGACGGCGCAAAGTGCTACTGCAGCTTTCTTT.

The chain employs TRBV5-1 and TRBJ2-1, with D possibly being TRBD1 or TRBD2 (5 bases each). This CDR3 comprises 16 residues. V shed 0 bases and J shed 4 bases, with 14 bases lying between them. Per the germline V gene, CDR1 is SGHRS and CDR2 is YFSETQ. The CDR3 here is CASSLATGLRYNEQFF. The DNA for the CDR3 is TGCGCCAGCAGCTTGGCCACAGGACTGAGGTACAATGAGCAGTTCTTC.

This clonotype has a handful of counts. The chain links TRBV20-1 to TRBJ2-7; the match to TRBD2 covers 11 bases. Germline V CDR1 and CDR2: DFQATT, SNEGSKA (reference sequence). CDR3 length equals 14 residues. V was clipped by 4 bases and J by 2 bases; unmatched bases: 4. Here the CDR3 reads CSAKTSGVTYEQYF. CDR3 DNA sequence: TGCAGTGCTAAGACTAGCGGGGTCACCTACGAGCAGTACTTC.

Many counts were recorded for this clonotype. This chain links TRBV12-3 or TRBV12-4 with TRBJ1-3, with unresolved D. Trimming left V 6 bases short and J 7 bases short, with 22 bases between. This CDR3 comprises 16 residues. The CDR3 bases are TGTGCCAGCAGACGGGCGCGGGATGGGTCTAGGAACACCATATATTTT. This codes for CASRRARDGSRNTIYF.

The chain joins TRBV29-1 to TRBJ1-4, with a weak D call TRBD1 (5 bases). The germline V gene has CDR1 SQVTM and CDR2 ANQGSEA. This CDR3 contains 12 residues. V lost 2 bases and J lost 12, with 13 bases in between. CDR3 region: CSVERGPRELFF. The CDR3 coding sequence is TGCAGCGTTGAACGAGGGCCCAGGGAACTGTTTTTT.

In this sample, this clonotype turned up many times. The CDR3 DNA reads TGTGCCATCAGGGAGGATTGGACAGGGCGGAAAGAGACCCAGTACTTC. This gives the protein CAIREDWTGRKETQYF. This chain links TRBV10-3 with TRBJ2-5; 8 bases align to TRBD1. Germline lookup yields CDR1 ENHRY and CDR2 SYGVKD. The trim removed 6 bases at V and 3 bases at J, leaving 12 bases unmatched. CDR3 size: 16 residues.

In regard to this clonotype: Being one base from a much bigger clone, this may be a read error. The chain combines TRBV6-6 with TRBJ2-5; the match to TRBD2 covers 7 bases. In germline, CDR1 is MNHNY, CDR2 SVGAGI (reference sequence). V gave up 8 bases and J gave up 5 bases; unmatched junction bases: 8. The CDR3 consists of 13 residues. CDR3 nucleotides: TGTGCCAGCGTACTAGCGAGGATGGAGACCCAGTACTTC. Protein: CASVLARMETQYF.

This clonotype was recorded many times. This chain connects TRBV7-2 to TRBJ1-3, with a weak D call TRBD1 (5 bases). This CDR3 comprises 14 residues. V shed 3 bases and J shed 5 bases, with 11 bases lying between them. The germline CDR1 and CDR2 sequences are SGHTA and FQGNSA. The CDR3 region is CASSLGDPRNTIYF. The CDR3 DNA sequence: TGTGCCAGCAGCTTGGGGGACCCCCGAAACACCATATATTTT.

About this clonotype itself: Given a much more abundant clone one base away, this may be a read error. The chain joins TRBV20-1 to TRBJ1-1; D is unclear. The germline gives CDR1 DFQATT, CDR2 SNEGSKA (reference sequence). This CDR3 region has 11 residues. The ends were cut back, 2 bases at V and 4 bases at J, with 5 bases in the middle. The CDR3 region is CSARTSTEAFF. The CDR3 nucleotides read TGCAGTGCTAGAACGAGCACTGAAGCTTTCTTT.

The table lists this clonotype with many counts. This chain links TRBV29-1 with TRBJ1-6; no clear D. V lost 5 bases, J lost 2 bases, and 10 bases lay in between. From germline, CDR1 is SQVTM and CDR2 ANQGSEA. This CDR3 is 14 amino acids long. CDR3 bases: TGCAGCGTTAGTGGGGATACCTATAATTCACCCCTCCACTTT. Amino acid sequence: CSVSGDTYNSPLHF.

This clonotype was seen repeatedly, ten times or more. V and J are TRBV27 and TRBJ2-1; 9 bases match TRBD2. The germline CDR1 and CDR2 sequences are MNHEY and SMNVEV (reference sequence). This CDR3 spans 12 amino acids. Germline trimming cut 6 bases from V and 10 bases from J; bases unmatched to any gene: 4. The CDR3 region has the DNA TGTGCCAGCAGGGGACTAGCTGCGGAGCAGTTCTTC. The encoded protein is CASRGLAAEQFF.

The gene calls are TRBV5-1 and TRBJ1-1; D unresolved. V gave up 3 bases and J gave up 4 bases, with 10 bases separating them. The CDR3 is made up of 13 amino acids. Germline V lookup: CDR1 SGHRS, CDR2 YFSETQ. The CDR3 DNA reads TGCGCCAGCAGCTCGGTCGCGGGCACTGAAGCTTTCTTT. Protein product: CASSSVAGTEAFF.

This chain connects TRBV7-2 to TRBJ1-1; D remains ambiguous. The germline V gene encodes CDR1 SGHTA and CDR2 FQGNSA. V dropped 1 base and J dropped 1 base, with 7 bases sitting between them. The CDR3 spans 14 residues. CDR3 DNA: TGTGCCAGCAGCTTAGTGGCTGAGAACACTGAAGCTTTCTTT. It is translated as CASSLVAENTEAFF.

This clonotype was recorded at least ten times. V and J are TRBV5-1 and TRBJ2-6; D is perhaps TRBD1 or TRBD2 (5 bases each). The germline gives CDR1 SGHRS, CDR2 YFSETQ. V shed 3 bases and J shed 0 bases, with 19 bases lying between them. The length of the CDR3 is 19 residues. In DNA form, the CDR3 reads TGCGCCAGCAGCTGGGGGTGGGGCGCCCGAGACTCTGGGGCCAACGTCCTGACTTTC. Its protein is CASSWGWGARDSGANVLTF.

This clonotype was observed at least ten times. The chain is built from TRBV5-5 and TRBJ2-7, with D possibly matching TRBD1 (5 bases). The length of the CDR3 is 15 residues. V was clipped by 0 bases and J by 3 bases, with 13 bases between them. Germline lookup yields CDR1 SGHKS and CDR2 YYEKEE (reference sequence). CDR3 coding DNA: TGTGCCAGCAGCTTGGAGGGCAGGGCAAACTACGAGCAGTACTTC. Translating gives CASSLEGRANYEQYF.

Many counts were recorded for this clonotype. The chain recombines TRBV20-1 with TRBJ2-3; TRBD2 aligns across 8 bases. The CDR3 totals 16 residues. Germline-derived CDR1 and CDR2 are DFQATT and SNEGSKA (reference sequence). V shed 6 bases, J shed 0 bases, and the junction held 11 bases outside the gene matches. The CDR3 reads CSALSPLAASTDTQYF. CDR3 in DNA: TGCAGTGCCCTAAGCCCACTAGCGGCAAGCACAGATACGCAGTATTTT.

In its sample, this clonotype was seen many times. V gene TRBV5-5 combines with J gene TRBJ2-3; 8 nucleotides agree with TRBD1. V lost 3 bases and J lost 5; bases outside the gene matches: 8. This CDR3 comprises 15 residues. Looked up from germline, CDR1 is SGHKS and CDR2 is YYEKEE (reference sequence). The CDR3 sequence: CASSSQGARGDTQYF. In DNA form, the CDR3 reads TGTGCCAGCAGCTCGCAGGGGGCGCGGGGAGATACGCAGTATTTT.

This clonotype was counted ten times or more. This rearrangement joins TRBV2 to TRBJ1-5, with a possible D match to TRBD1 (5 bases). Germline CDR1 and CDR2: SNHLY and FYNNEI. Between the trimmed V and J ends, which lost 2 bases and 6 bases, there was a span of 20 bases. This CDR3 spans 17 amino acids. CDR3: CASSERGKGSVGQPQHF. CDR3 nucleotides: TGTGCCAGCAGTGAAAGGGGCAAGGGGTCGGTGGGTCAGCCCCAGCATTTT.

On this clonotype itself: One end of the junction is discordant with germline, which a read error may explain. The chain is built from TRBV7-6 and TRBJ1-5, with 10 nucleotides matching TRBD1. This CDR3 is 14 amino acids long. The germline V gene has CDR1 SGHVS and CDR2 FNYEAQ. In nucleotides, the CDR3 is TGTGTCAGCAGCGAGGGACAGGGGAGCCAGACCCAGCATTTT. Its protein product is CVSSEGQGSQTQHF. Based on the CDR3 plus reference TRBV7-6 and TRBJ1-5, the full variable domain is GAGVSQSPRYKVTKRGQDVALRCDPISGHVSLYWYRQALGQGPEFLTYFNYEAQQDKSGLPNDRFSAERPEGSISTLTIQRTEQRDSAMYRCVSSEGQGSQTQHFGDGTRLSIL.

The sample holds many counts of this clonotype. The rearrangement links TRBV20-1 to TRBJ2-1; 7 bases map to TRBD1. V gave up 4 bases and J gave up 9 bases; unmatched junction bases: 9. This CDR3 has 13 amino acids. The germline gives CDR1 DFQATT, CDR2 SNEGSKA (reference sequence). The CDR3 DNA follows: TGCAGTGCTATAGGGGGCTCAATGGTTGAGCAGTTCTTC. This translates into CSAIGGSMVEQFF.

Ten or more counts support this clonotype. The DNA of the CDR3 is TGCGCCAGCAGCTTCCGGACCCGGGAGGCAGCTAATTCACCCCTCCACTTT. It specifies CASSFRTREAANSPLHF. The chain combines TRBV5-1 with TRBJ1-6; D not resolved. The CDR3 has 17 amino acids. Looked up from germline, CDR1 is SGHRS and CDR2 is YFSETQ. V was shortened by 2 bases and J by 6 bases, with 18 bases between the two germline ends.

Remarks on this clonotype: Sequence at one end of the junction differs from germline and may be a read error. This sequence joins TRBV5-1 and TRBJ2-7; TRBD1 matches at 9 bases. The CDR3 loop spans 15 amino acids. Germline values: CDR1 SGHRS, CDR2 YFSETQ. The CDR3 DNA sequence: TGCGCCAGCAGCGGGCCGCGGACAGGGGCCTACGAGCAGCACTTT. It is translated as CASSGPRTGAYEQHF. Full variable domain (outside the CDR3, taken from reference TRBV5-1 and TRBJ2-7): KAGVTQTPRYLIKTRGQQVTLSCSPISGHRSVSWYQQTPGQGLQFLFEYFSETQRNKGNFPGRFSGRQFSNSRSEMNVSTLELGDSALYLCASSGPRTGAYEQHFGPGTRLTVT.

This clonotype has at least ten counts. The chain joins TRBV3-1 to TRBJ2-2, with a possible D match to TRBD1 (6 bases). The V end lost 5 bases, the J end lost 2 bases, and 9 bases lay between the germline ends. Per the germline V gene, CDR1 is LGHDT and CDR2 is YNNKEL (reference sequence). This CDR3 is built from 14 residues. The CDR3 spells CASSWDTNTGELFF. The CDR3 DNA sequence: TGTGCCAGCAGCTGGGACACCAACACCGGGGAGCTGTTTTTT.